This TCR beta chain was documented in a study of T cells in Graves' hyperthyroidism and ophthalmopathy. Findings and limits, study-wide: A model built on 13 V-J features separated ophthalmopathy from stable hyperthyroidism. Model-based prediction identified ophthalmopathy a median around 6.5 months prior to its onset.

This clonotype was counted ten times or more. The antigen is unknown. Germline V lookup: CDR1 DFQATT, CDR2 SNEGSKA (reference sequence). V lost 6 bases to trimming and J lost 0 bases, with 12 bases between them. This CDR3 spans 14 amino acids. The CDR3 regions of TCR beta were amplified from RNA transcripts. The HTBI set primed first-round TCR CDR3 RT-PCR. TCRdb reprocessed the multiplex PCR reads with MiXCR, giving one entry per CDR3 protein. Among some 400,000 distinct CDR3 sequences listed, 13% were seen once. What was sequenced was blood. The receptor's source is a man under 40 with Graves' hyperthyroidism that later progressed to Graves' ophthalmopathy. The rearrangement uses TRBV20-1 and TRBJ1-5; D gene unclear. This chain's CDR3 is CSAGPSYSNQPQHF. The DNA of the CDR3 is TGCAGTGCCGGACCGTCCTATAGCAATCAGCCCCAGCATTTT.